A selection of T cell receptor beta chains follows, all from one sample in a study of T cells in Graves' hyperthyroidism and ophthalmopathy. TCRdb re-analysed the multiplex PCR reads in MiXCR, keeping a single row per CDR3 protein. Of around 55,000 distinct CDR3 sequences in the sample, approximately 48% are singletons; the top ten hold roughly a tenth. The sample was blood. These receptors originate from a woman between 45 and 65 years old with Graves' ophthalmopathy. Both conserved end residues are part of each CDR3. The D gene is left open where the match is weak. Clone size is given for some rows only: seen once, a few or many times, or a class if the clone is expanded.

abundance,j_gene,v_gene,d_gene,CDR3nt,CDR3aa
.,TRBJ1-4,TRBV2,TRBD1,TGTGCCAGCAGTGATAATCATCTCCGGGACAGGGGGGCTCGGAATGAAGGACTGTTTTTT,CASSDNHLRDRGARNEGLFF
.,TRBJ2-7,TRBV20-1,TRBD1,TGCAGTGCCAGCAGCGACCGGGACAGCGCCGACGAGCAGTACTTC,CSASSDRDSADEQYF
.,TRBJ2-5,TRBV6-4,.,TGTGCCAGGGGACAAGAGACCCAGTACTTC,CARGQETQYF
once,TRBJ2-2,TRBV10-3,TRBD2,TGTGCCATCCCTCAACTAGCGGGAGGGGACCGGGAGCTGTTTTTT,CAIPQLAGGDRELFF
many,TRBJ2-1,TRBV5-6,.,TGTGCCAGCATCATCGTGGGGACCTACAATGAGCAGTTCTTC,CASIIVGTYNEQFF
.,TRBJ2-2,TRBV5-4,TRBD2,TGTGCCAGCAGCTCTCTAGCGGGAGAGTTCGGGGAGCTGTTTTTT,CASSSLAGEFGELFF
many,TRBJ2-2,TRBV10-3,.,TGTGCCATCAGTGATCTTATAGCTACCGGGGAGCTGTTTTTT,CAISDLIATGELFF
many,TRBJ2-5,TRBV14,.,TGTGCCAGCAGCCACGCCGGGACCCAGTACTTC,CASSHAGTQYF
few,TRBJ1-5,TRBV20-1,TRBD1,TGCAGTGCGAGACAGGGGAACCTTAACAATCAGCCCCAGCATTTT,CSARQGNLNNQPQHF
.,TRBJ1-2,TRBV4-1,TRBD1,TGCGCCAGCAGCCAAGGACAGGGCTATGGCTACACCTTC,CASSQGQGYGYTF
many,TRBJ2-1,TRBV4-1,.,TGCGCCAGCAGCCTCTACAATGAGCAGTTCTTC,CASSLYNEQFF
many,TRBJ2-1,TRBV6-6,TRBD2,TGTGCCAGCAGCGTGACTAGCGAGAGTGAGCAGTTCTTC,CASSVTSESEQFF
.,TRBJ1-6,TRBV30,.,TGTGCCTGGAGAACAGGGAGCTCCTATAATTCACCCCTCCACTTT,CAWRTGSSYNSPLHF
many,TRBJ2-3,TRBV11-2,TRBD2,TGTGCCAGCAGCGGACTAGCGGGGGGCTGGGGCGAAACAGATACGCAGTATTTT,CASSGLAGGWGETDTQYF
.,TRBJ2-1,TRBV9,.,TGTGCCAGCAGCCCACACCGGGAAAACACCGGGGAGCAGTTCTTC,CASSPHRENTGEQFF
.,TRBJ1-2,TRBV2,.,TGTGCCAACAGTGAAGCGCGAAAAGGGTCCTACGGCTACACCTTC,CANSEARKGSYGYTF
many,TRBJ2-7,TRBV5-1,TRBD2,TGCGCCAGCAGCTTGGTACCAGAGACTAGCGGCCACGAGCAGTACTTC,CASSLVPETSGHEQYF
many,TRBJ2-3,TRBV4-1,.,TGCGCCAGCAGCCAAGATGGGAGGCAAGCCCGTACAGATACGCAGTATTTT,CASSQDGRQARTDTQYF
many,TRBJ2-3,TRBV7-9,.,TGTGCCAGCAGCATAATGGAGGGATCGACAGATACGCAGTATTTT,CASSIMEGSTDTQYF
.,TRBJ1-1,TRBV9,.,TGTGCCAGCAGCGTAGCGGCCTCGGGACTGCTGAACACTGAAGCTTGCTTT,CASSVAASGLLNTEACF
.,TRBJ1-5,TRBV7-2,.,TGTGCCAGCAGCTTAGCGGGAGGGAACAATGAGCCCCAGCATTTT,CASSLAGGNNEPQHF
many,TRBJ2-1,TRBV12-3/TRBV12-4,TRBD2,TGTGCCAGCAGTTTAGCGGGAGGGGCCTTAAGCAATGAGCAGTTCTTC,CASSLAGGALSNEQFF
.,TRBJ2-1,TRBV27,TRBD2,TGTGCCAGCAGTTTGGTCGCCGGGGGGAATGAGCAGTTCTTC,CASSLVAGGNEQFF
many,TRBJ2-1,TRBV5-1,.,TGCGCCAGCAGCTTGGGACGGCAGAGCTCCTACAATGAGCAGTTCTTC,CASSLGRQSSYNEQFF
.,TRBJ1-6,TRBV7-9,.,TGTGCCAGCAGCGGCGGGACCGGCACCAATAATTCACCCCTCCACTTT,CASSGGTGTNNSPLHF
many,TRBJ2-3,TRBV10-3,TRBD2,TGTGCCATCAGTGAGAGACTAGCAGCTAGCACAGATACGCAGTATTTT,CAISERLAASTDTQYF
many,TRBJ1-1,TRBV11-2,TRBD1,TGTGCCAGCAGCTTAGGGCTAGGCAGGGGGAGGAACACTGAAGCTTTCTTT,CASSLGLGRGRNTEAFF
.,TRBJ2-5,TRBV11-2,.,TGTGCCAGCAGCTTGGAGGACCCAGTTGGTGCCGGGGAGACCCAGTACTTC,CASSLEDPVGAGETQYF
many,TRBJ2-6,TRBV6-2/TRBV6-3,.,TGTGCCAGCAGTTACTCAAACAGGGACGTCTCTGGGGCCAACGTCCTGACTTTC,CASSYSNRDVSGANVLTF
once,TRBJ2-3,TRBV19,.,TGTGCCAGCTCGGAAAGGGCCCGCACAGATACGCAGTATTTT,CASSERARTDTQYF
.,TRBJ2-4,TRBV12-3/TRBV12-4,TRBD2,TGTGCCAGCAGTTACGGAGGGACTAGCGGGAGGGAGATTCAGTACTTC,CASSYGGTSGREIQYF
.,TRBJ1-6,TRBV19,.,TGTGCCGGTGGTCGACAGAGGGGTTCACCCCTCCACTTT,CAGGRQRGSPLHF